Included here is one T cell receptor (beta chain) sequence, with context. The antigen is unknown. A much larger clone differs by one base, so this may be a read error. These data belong to a study of shared clonotypes between healthy human individuals. Looking at the study overall: Donor ages ranged 18 to 49 years: two women, a few men.

CD4+ cells underwent separation, giving CD45RA+ naive and CD45RA-negative memory subsets. Here immunoSEQ multiplex PCR was the method, and the copy in TCRdb shows in-frame clones only, minus some. This table holds over a million clones, about 77% found once. Germline CDR1 is ENHRY and CDR2 is SYGVKD. Trimming removed 3 bases from V and 5 bases from J, with 13 bases in between. CDR3 length equals 14 residues. Regarding the study as a whole: Sorted-subset sequencing was shown by rarefaction to be incomplete despite large depth. There were few donors, and this limited the genetic and exposure-history diversity represented.

This TCR was sampled from a young man in good health. The chain carries TRBV10-3 and TRBJ1-2, with D possibly matching TRBD1 (5 bases). The sample taken for sequencing was memory CD4+ T cells sorted from blood. The subset is: CD45RA-negative fraction. CDR3 protein: CAISEGIGEYGYTF. DNA for the CDR3: TGTGCCATCAGTGAAGGGATAGGGGAGTATGGCTACACCTTC.